This T cell receptor beta chain was found in a study of cytotoxic CD8 clonotypes in ibrutinib-treated CLL. About the study: Complete response was seen in 2 patients and partial in some 24; around twelve progressed and about 15 stayed remitted after a median roughly six years. A median roughly twelve months of treatment, range 6 to 36, preceded the collection of response samples. Broader study findings: Before falling back toward baseline at progression, clonality had risen at the time of ibrutinib response.

As concerns this clone: What it binds is not known.

With 0 bases removed from V and 6 bases from J, the gap between germline ends came to 5 bases. CDR3 size: 11 residues. The V gene's germline CDR1 is GTSNPN and CDR2 SVGIG (reference sequence). The sequencing depth, 1 in 200,000 to 1 in 1 million T cells, was the target. Clones were sequenced by immunoSEQ multiplex PCR, and TCRdb holds only the in-frame ones, with some missing. In the table there are 130,000 or so clones, roughly 80% of which are singletons. V gene TRBV30 combines with J gene TRBJ1-2; D unclear. The receptor comes from a human donor with chronic lymphocytic leukemia. This specimen was PBMCs, taken after 12 months of ibrutinib treatment. The CDR3 coding sequence is TGTGCCTGGAGTGTAAAAAATGGCTACACCTTC. Translated, it gives CAWSVKNGYTF.